Presented here are 32 T cell receptor beta chains from one specimen sequenced in a study of blood T cell repertoires in COVID-19. The table came from immunoSEQ multiplex PCR; TCRdb's copy has only in-frame clones and leaves some out. The sample includes around 700,000 clones, 75% to 90% seen only once; the top ten take roughly 0.25%. The sequenced sample was peripheral blood. Receptors originate from a woman between 18 and 29 years old with acute or convalescent COVID-19.

This clone has a single count. V gene TRBV24-1 combines with J gene TRBJ1-6; no firm D call. CDR3 length equals 17 residues. V was pared by 4 bases and J by 4 bases, with 16 bases between. Germline CDR1 KGHDR, CDR2 SFDVKD. CDR3 coding DNA: TGTGCCACCAGTGACCCGGACTCTGTCAGATATAATTCACCCCTCCACTTT. As protein: CATSDPDSVRYNSPLHF.

The rearrangement links TRBV7-8 to TRBJ2-7, with D possibly matching TRBD1 (6 bases). Per germline, CDR1 SGHVS and CDR2 FQNEAQ. CDR3 length equals 13 residues. The V end was cut by 10 bases, the J end by 1 base, with 14 bases between. The CDR3 DNA sequence: TGTGCCACCCACGACAGGAGTTCCTACGAGCAGTACTTC. This encodes CATHDRSSYEQYF.

This chain links TRBV30 with TRBJ1-3, with D hard to call. Germline V gene data show CDR1 as GTSNPN and CDR2 as SVGIG (reference sequence). This CDR3 is built from 14 residues. V was shortened by 7 bases and J by 0 bases, with 13 bases between the two germline ends. In DNA form, the CDR3 reads TGTGCCTCCACAAGCGGGGTCTCTGGAAACACCATATATTTT. Encoded protein: CASTSGVSGNTIYF.

In its sample, this clone was seen once. This chain joins TRBV11-2 and TRBJ2-4, with 7 bases aligning to TRBD1. Germline V gene lookup returns CDR1 SGHAT and CDR2 FQNNGV. With 3 bases clipped from V and 8 bases from J, the junction kept 10 bases outside the gene matches. The CDR3 sequence is 15 residues long. The CDR3 loop reads CASSFGTADFDIQYF. In DNA, the CDR3 is TGTGCCAGCAGCTTTGGGACAGCTGATTTTGACATTCAGTACTTC.

The gene calls are TRBV2 and TRBJ1-2, with D possibly matching TRBD1 (5 bases). V lost 6 bases, J lost 8 bases, and 13 bases lay in between. Germline CDR1 is SNHLY and CDR2 is FYNNEI. The CDR3 runs 12 residues. The CDR3 DNA sequence: TGTGCCAGCAGGGAGGGGTGGCCGGGCTACACCTTC. As protein: CASREGWPGYTF.

The chain couples TRBV6-2 or TRBV6-3 to TRBJ1-5, with 8 nucleotides matching TRBD1. The germline V gene has CDR1 MNHEY and CDR2 SVGEGT. There are 14 residues in the CDR3. V gave up 6 bases and J gave up 3 bases; unmatched junction bases: 4. The CDR3 DNA is TGTGCCAGCAGCCGGACAGGGATCAATCAGCCCCAGCATTTT. Translated, it gives CASSRTGINQPQHF.

The V call is TRBV6-5, the J call TRBJ1-2, with D maybe TRBD1 (5 bases). The germline V gene has CDR1 MNHEY and CDR2 SVGAGI. The CDR3 is made up of 13 amino acids. Trimming pared 5 bases from V and 3 bases from J, leaving 10 bases between. The CDR3 DNA is TGTGCCAGCAGTCGTCAGGGTTACTATGGCTACACCTTC. This sequence encodes CASSRQGYYGYTF.

The genes are TRBV3-1 (or the pseudogene TRBV3-2) and TRBJ1-2; weak D call: TRBD1 (5 bases). Germline V gene sequence: CDR1 LGHDT, CDR2 YNNKEL (reference sequence). There are 14 residues in the CDR3. Trimming took off 0 bases at V and 3 bases at J, with 8 bases between the two ends. CDR3 nucleotide sequence: TGTGCCAGCAGCCAAGAAGGGGCGTACTATGGCTACACCTTC. It specifies CASSQEGAYYGYTF.

The rearrangement uses TRBV24-1 and TRBJ2-5, with 8 nucleotides matching TRBD1. The CDR3 runs 20 residues. In germline, CDR1 is KGHDR, CDR2 SFDVKD. With V trimmed by 4 bases and J by 1 base, 19 bases remained unmatched. The CDR3 protein is CATSDRPALQGELVQETQYF. The CDR3, as DNA: TGTGCCACCAGTGACCGGCCCGCCCTACAGGGGGAATTGGTCCAAGAGACCCAGTACTTC.

The rearrangement links TRBV5-4 to TRBJ2-2; D possibly corresponds to TRBD2 (6 bases). The germline CDR1 and CDR2 sequences are SGHNT and YYREEE (reference sequence). The V end was cut by 3 bases, the J end by 4 bases, with 13 bases between. The length of the CDR3 is 15 residues. The CDR3, as DNA: TGTGCCAGCAGCTCTGCTAGCGTTGGCACCGGGGAGCTGTTTTTT. Translation: CASSSASVGTGELFF.

V and J are TRBV12-3 or TRBV12-4 and TRBJ1-6; D is ambiguous. This CDR3 spans 13 amino acids. V was shortened by 5 bases and J by 9 bases, with 11 bases between the two germline ends. CDR3 DNA: TGTGCCAGCAGTCCAGACGGAGTTTCACCCCTCCACTTT. This encodes CASSPDGVSPLHF.

The sample holds a few counts of this clone. The V gene is TRBV27, the J gene TRBJ1-1, with TRBD1 matching 7 bases. J gave up 11 bases and V 5 bases, and 26 bases lay outside the gene matches. Germline CDR1 reads MNHEY; CDR2 reads SMNVEV (reference sequence). The CDR3 is 18 residues long. The CDR3 sequence is CASSPGPDRDLAGKGAFF. CDR3 DNA sequence: TGTGCCAGCAGTCCCGGACCCGACAGGGATCTAGCCGGAAAGGGGGCTTTCTTT.

This clone was observed once. The rearrangement uses TRBV24-1 and TRBJ2-5, with 8 positions matching TRBD2. Germline values: CDR1 KGHDR, CDR2 SFDVKD. The CDR3 has 15 residues. Trimming cost V 4 bases and J 2 bases; bases outside gene matches: 5. The CDR3 DNA follows: TGTGCCACCAGTGAACGGGAGGGTGGACAAGAGACCCAGTACTTC. It is translated as CATSEREGGQETQYF.

The chain uses TRBV12-5 and TRBJ1-2; 11 bases fit TRBD1. CDR3 length equals 14 residues. Losses at the gene ends were 6 bases for V and 3 bases for J; bases not matched to a gene: 3. Germline-derived CDR1 and CDR2 are LGHNT and FRNRAP. CDR3 loop: CASGWGQGDYGYTF. CDR3 DNA sequence: TGTGCTAGTGGCTGGGGACAGGGGGACTATGGCTACACCTTC. The variable domain in full, with the rest retrieved from reference TRBV12-5 and TRBJ1-2, is DARVTQTPRHKVTEMGQEVTMRCQPILGHNTVFWYRQTMMQGLELLAYFRNRAPLDDSGMPKDRFSAEMPDATLATLKIQPSEPRDSAVYFCASGWGQGDYGYTFGSGTRLTVV.

The chain couples TRBV5-1 to TRBJ1-4; 7 bases align to TRBD1. Trimming removed 6 bases from V and 5 bases from J; junction bases left unmatched: 4. Germline CDR1 and CDR2: SGHRS and YFSETQ. This CDR3 contains 13 residues. CDR3 region: CASNRGENEKLFF. The CDR3 DNA is TGCGCCAGCAACAGGGGCGAAAATGAAAAACTGTTTTTT.

The chain uses TRBV10-2 and TRBJ2-7; D remains ambiguous. The CDR3 totals 12 residues. Per germline, CDR1 WSHSY and CDR2 SAAADI. V was shortened by 3 bases and J by 3 bases, with 6 bases between the two germline ends. CDR3 amino acids: CASSESLYEQYF. The CDR3 DNA reads TGCGCCAGCAGTGAAAGCCTCTACGAGCAGTACTTC.

The chain employs TRBV5-1 and TRBJ1-2, with 8 bases fitting TRBD1. This CDR3 is built from 15 residues. The V gene's germline CDR1 is SGHRS and CDR2 YFSETQ. The trim removed 4 bases at V and 3 bases at J, leaving 8 bases unmatched. The DNA of the CDR3 is TGCGCCAGCAGCCTGCAGAACAGGGGGTACTATGGCTACACCTTC. Translating gives CASSLQNRGYYGYTF.

V and J are TRBV4-3 and TRBJ2-2; 7 bases are shared with TRBD1. Germline V lookup: CDR1 LGHNA, CDR2 YSLEER. The CDR3 loop spans 15 amino acids. The junction had 3 bases not matched to a gene; V was cut back by 0 bases and J by 5 bases. Written as DNA, the CDR3 is TGCGCCAGCAGCCAAGAACAGGGGTATACCGGGGAGCTGTTTTTT. This sequence encodes CASSQEQGYTGELFF.

The J gene is TRBJ1-5, the V gene TRBV6-6, with D hard to call. The CDR3 loop spans 16 amino acids. The V end was cut by 2 bases, the J end by 6 bases, with 17 bases between. Germline CDR1 and CDR2: MNHNY and SVGAGI (reference sequence). The CDR3: CASSYGGGIEGQPQHF. Here the CDR3 DNA reads TGTGCCAGCAGTTACGGTGGAGGGATAGAGGGTCAGCCCCAGCATTTT.

The rearrangement links TRBV6-5 to TRBJ1-1, with D possibly being TRBD1 (6 bases). Looked up from germline, CDR1 is MNHEY and CDR2 is SVGAGI. This CDR3 contains 15 residues. Trimming removed 6 bases from V and 1 base from J, with 15 bases in between. The CDR3 is CASSRGGTPNTEAFF. CDR3 in DNA: TGTGCCAGCAGCCGGGGGGGGACACCGAACACTGAAGCTTTCTTT.

The V and J genes are TRBV9 and TRBJ2-5; tentatively, D is TRBD2 (5 bases). Germline-derived CDR1 and CDR2 are SGDLS and YYNGEE. Trimming left V 3 bases short and J 1 base short, with 19 bases between. The length of the CDR3 is 17 residues. The CDR3 is CASSAGRVLRGQETQYF. Here the CDR3 DNA reads TGTGCCAGCAGCGCGGGAAGGGTCCTACGGGGCCAAGAGACCCAGTACTTC.

CDR3 loop: CASTPAGLPPVHEQFF. DNA for the CDR3: TGTGCCAGCACCCCGGCGGGACTCCCCCCCGTCCATGAGCAGTTCTTC. The V and J genes are TRBV2 and TRBJ2-1, with D perhaps TRBD2 (6 bases). The V gene lost 7 bases and the J gene lost 8 bases, with 24 bases spanning the gap. This CDR3 is built from 16 residues. The germline gives CDR1 SNHLY, CDR2 FYNNEI.

This clone has only one observation. J is TRBJ1-6 and V is TRBV10-3; no clear D. Germline V gene sequence: CDR1 ENHRY, CDR2 SYGVKD. V was shortened by 4 bases and J by 4 bases, with 11 bases between the two germline ends. The length of the CDR3 is 15 residues. DNA for the CDR3: TGTGCCATCAGTGTGGAGGGTAGATATAATTCACCCCTCCACTTT. Residues: CAISVEGRYNSPLHF.

In this sample, this clone turned up once. The rearrangement joins TRBV4-1 to TRBJ2-7; 8 bases align to TRBD2. The junction had 5 bases not matched to a gene; V was cut back by 4 bases and J by 0 bases. CDR3 size: 15 residues. Per germline, CDR1 MGHRA and CDR2 YSYEKL. In DNA form, the CDR3 reads TGCGCCAGCAGCCCCCGACTAGCGTCCTCCTACGAGCAGTACTTC. Its protein product is CASSPRLASSYEQYF.

The chain joins TRBV28 to TRBJ2-2, with TRBD1 identical over 7 bases. CDR3 length equals 16 residues. V trimming: 6 bases; J trimming: 0 bases; junction bases outside the gene matches: 7. CDR1 is MDHEN, CDR2 SYDVKM, per germline. CDR3 nucleotides: TGTGCCAGCAGCCAGGACAGGTCCCCGAACACCGGGGAGCTGTTTTTT. This gives the protein CASSQDRSPNTGELFF.

In DNA, the CDR3 is TGTGCCAGCAGCCAAAACTCCCATCCTGGCTACACCTTC. Protein: CASSQNSHPGYTF. V and J are TRBV6-2 or TRBV6-3 and TRBJ1-2; D is unclear. The CDR3 loop spans 13 amino acids. Germline V gene data show CDR1 as MNHEY and CDR2 as SVGEGT. V gave up 6 bases and J gave up 7 bases, with 15 bases separating them.

The rearrangement joins TRBV20-1 to TRBJ2-5; TRBD2 agrees at 9 bases. There are 17 residues in the CDR3. J lost 4 bases, V lost 3 bases, and 15 bases had no gene match. Germline V gives CDR1 DFQATT, CDR2 SNEGSKA (reference sequence). CDR3 DNA sequence: TGCAGTGCTAGTCATCCTAGCGGGGTTATAGTGGGAGAGACCCAGTACTTC. It specifies CSASHPSGVIVGETQYF.

The CDR3 coding sequence is TGTGCCAGCAGCTCAGGGACAGAGGGGACCCAGTACTTC. Its protein product is CASSSGTEGTQYF. The gene calls are TRBV11-3 and TRBJ2-5, with 7 bases matching TRBD1. Germline-derived CDR1 and CDR2 are SGHNT and YENEEA. V shed 4 bases, J shed 7 bases, and the junction held 6 bases outside the gene matches. This CDR3 is 13 amino acids long.

The chain joins TRBV28 to TRBJ2-1, with D tentatively TRBD2 (7 bases). V lost 7 bases and J 15 bases, leaving 19 bases between the germline ends. The CDR3 is 12 residues long. Germline V lookup: CDR1 MDHEN, CDR2 SYDVKM. CDR3 residues: CASIGGGAGSFF. CDR3 coding DNA: TGTGCCAGCATTGGTGGGGGGGCTGGGTCGTTCTTC.

The genes are TRBV4-1 and TRBJ1-2; D unclear. Deletions cut 0 bases from V and 5 bases from J, with 13 bases between. The CDR3 is 15 amino acids. From germline, CDR1 is MGHRA and CDR2 YSYEKL. CDR3 sequence (DNA): TGCGCCAGCAGCCAAGATGGAGGGAACCTGTATGGCTACACCTTC. This sequence encodes CASSQDGGNLYGYTF.

CDR3 sequence (DNA): TGTGCCAGCAGCGTCATCATGCATTTT. This sequence encodes CASSVIMHF. This chain links TRBV9 with TRBJ1-5; D is unresolved. The CDR3 length is 9 residues. Between the trimmed V and J ends, which lost 2 bases and 15 bases, there was a span of 6 bases. Germline assignment: CDR1 SGDLS and CDR2 YYNGEE.

The rearrangement uses TRBV5-6 and TRBJ1-3; D may be TRBD1 (6 bases). CDR3 length: 15 amino acids. Per germline, CDR1 SGHDT and CDR2 YYEEEE. Trimming took 3 bases from V and 0 from J, leaving 10 bases between them. The CDR3 sequence is CASSWQGHSGNTIYF. The CDR3 DNA is TGTGCCAGCAGCTGGCAGGGGCACTCTGGAAACACCATATATTTT.